One sample yielded the 20 T cell receptor beta chains listed below, sequenced in a study of blood T cell repertoires in COVID-19. Libraries were prepared by immunoSEQ multiplex PCR; TCRdb keeps only in-frame clonotypes and omits some of them. The data contain some 390,000 clones, around 91% of them singletons. The sample consisted of peripheral blood. The receptors shown here come from a woman aged 40 to 50 with COVID-19, enrolled during active disease.

The chain has TRBV27 and TRBJ1-4; D gene uncertain. CDR1 and CDR2 (germline): MNHEY, SMNVEV (reference sequence). CDR3 length: 12 amino acids. Trimming took 6 bases from V and 5 from J, leaving 7 bases between them. CDR3 protein: CASRRGNEKLFF. The CDR3 bases are TGTGCCAGCAGACGAGGGAATGAAAAACTGTTTTTT. Looking up the rest from reference TRBV27 and TRBJ1-4 gives the full variable domain: EAQVTQNPRYLITVTGKKLTVTCSQNMNHEYMSWYRQDPGLGLRQIYYSMNVEVTDKGDVPEGYKVSRKEKRNFPLILESPSPNQTSLYFCASRRGNEKLFFGSGTQLSVL.

This CDR3 reads CASSEGQYTDTQYF. As DNA, the CDR3 is TGTGCCAGCAGCGAAGGACAGTACACAGATACGCAGTATTTT. V is TRBV7-9 and J is TRBJ2-3; tentative D call: TRBD1 (6 bases). Germline loops: CDR1 SEHNR, CDR2 FQNEAQ (reference sequence). Trimming shortened V by 5 bases and J by 2 bases, and 11 bases separated the two germline ends. This CDR3 contains 14 residues.

V usage is TRBV27 and J usage is TRBJ2-5; TRBD1 is a possible D gene (6 bases). The CDR3 has 14 residues. Germline CDR1 MNHEY, CDR2 SMNVEV (reference sequence). Trimming removed 3 bases at V and 1 base at J, with 9 bases between. CDR3 loop: CASSLGQRQETQYF. The CDR3 DNA reads as TGTGCCAGCAGTTTGGGACAACGCCAAGAGACCCAGTACTTC.

This chain links TRBV2 with TRBJ2-5; D perhaps matches TRBD1 (6 bases). Trimming left V 8 bases short and J 7 bases short, with 8 bases between. Germline assignment: CDR1 SNHLY and CDR2 FYNNEI. The CDR3 runs 10 residues. CDR3 DNA: TGTGCCAGCGGGGGCGGGACCCAGTACTTC. Protein product: CASGGGTQYF. The entire variable domain, with the rest obtained from reference TRBV2 and TRBJ2-5, is as follows: EPEVTQTPSHQVTQMGQEVILRCVPISNHLYFYWYRQILGQKVEFLVSFYNNEISEKSEIFDDQFSVERPDGSNFTLKIRSTKLEDSAMYFCASGGGTQYFGPGTRLLVL.

The rearrangement uses TRBV6-1 and TRBJ1-5; D uncertain. V lost 2 bases, J lost 5 bases, and 10 bases lay in between. The CDR3 covers 14 residues. Germline assignment: CDR1 MNHNS and CDR2 SASEGT. The CDR3 sequence: CASSEISRDQPQHF. DNA of the CDR3: TGTGCCAGCAGTGAAATATCCCGCGATCAGCCCCAGCATTTT.

The chain is built from TRBV3-1 (or the pseudogene TRBV3-2) and TRBJ2-2; 13 bases map to TRBD2. The CDR3 consists of 18 residues. Trimming removed 0 bases from V and 4 bases from J; junction bases left unmatched: 5. CDR1 LGHDT and CDR2 YNNKEL come from the germline V gene (reference sequence). The CDR3 DNA reads TGTGCCAGCAGCCAAGAAGGACTAGCGGGAGAGGTCACCGGGGAGCTGTTTTTT. Translating gives CASSQEGLAGEVTGELFF.

This rearrangement joins TRBV10-3 to TRBJ1-2; 7 positions match TRBD1. This CDR3 region has 13 residues. Germline lookup yields CDR1 ENHRY and CDR2 SYGVKD. V was clipped by 3 bases and J by 10 bases; unmatched bases: 8. The CDR3: CAISETTGADYTF. In DNA form, the CDR3 reads TGTGCCATCAGTGAAACAACAGGGGCTGACTACACCTTC.

CDR3 DNA sequence: TGTGCCAGCAGCCCGGGGGACAGGGAGTATCAGCCCCAGCATTTT. It yields the protein CASSPGDREYQPQHF. This sequence joins TRBV28 and TRBJ1-5; 9 bases agree with TRBD1. The CDR3 covers 15 residues. Trimming removed 6 bases from V and 5 bases from J; junction bases left unmatched: 8. The germline V gene encodes CDR1 MDHEN and CDR2 SYDVKM.

The chain couples TRBV4-3 to TRBJ1-2; D is uncertain. With 3 bases removed from V and 7 bases from J, the gap between germline ends came to 24 bases. The germline V gene encodes CDR1 LGHNA and CDR2 YSLEER. The CDR3 runs to 17 residues. The CDR3 region is CASSHVKGRGPAGGYTF. Written as DNA, the CDR3 is TGCGCCAGCAGCCACGTAAAAGGGCGAGGGCCCGCAGGTGGCTACACCTTC.

This rearrangement joins TRBV9 to TRBJ1-3; weak D call: TRBD1 (6 bases). The CDR3 is made up of 15 amino acids. With 3 bases removed from V and 0 bases from J, the gap between germline ends came to 10 bases. Germline loops: CDR1 SGDLS, CDR2 YYNGEE. Written as DNA, the CDR3 is TGTGCCAGCAGCGCCACAGGGAGCTCTGGAAACACCATATATTTT. Protein: CASSATGSSGNTIYF.

CDR3 loop: CASRGGGADTQYF. In DNA, the CDR3 is TGTGCCAGCCGGGGGGGCGGAGCAGATACGCAGTATTTT. The chain combines TRBV2 with TRBJ2-3; the match to TRBD2 covers 8 bases. Trimming removed 8 bases from V and 4 bases from J; junction bases left unmatched: 5. The germline V gene encodes CDR1 SNHLY and CDR2 FYNNEI. This CDR3 spans 13 amino acids.

CDR3 sequence reads: CASRLDSSYEQYF. The DNA for the CDR3 is TGTGCCAGCAGACTTGACAGCTCCTACGAGCAGTACTTC. The genes are TRBV12-3 or TRBV12-4 and TRBJ2-7, with a tentative D call TRBD1 (5 bases). Trimming pared 6 bases from V and 0 bases from J, leaving 9 bases between. The CDR3 is made up of 13 amino acids.

The chain joins TRBV5-5 to TRBJ1-3; 7 positions agree with TRBD1. The CDR3 is made up of 14 amino acids. The V segment lost 6 bases and the J segment 2 bases; nucleotides outside the gene matches: 5. Germline V lookup: CDR1 SGHKS, CDR2 YYEKEE (reference sequence). The CDR3 region is CASNTGAAGNTIYF. The DNA of the CDR3 is TGTGCCAGCAACACAGGGGCGGCTGGAAACACCATATATTTT. The whole variable domain, filled in from reference TRBV5-5 and TRBJ1-3, reads DAGVTQSPTHLIKTRGQQVTLRCSPISGHKSVSWYQQVLGQGPQFIFQYYEKEERGRGNFPDRFSARQFPNYSSELNVNALLLGDSALYLCASNTGAAGNTIYFGEGSWLTVV.

The rearrangement uses TRBV6-2 or TRBV6-3 and TRBJ2-2; the match to TRBD1 covers 8 bases. The CDR3 consists of 17 residues. Germline V gene lookup returns CDR1 MNHEY and CDR2 SVGEGT. Unmatched junction bases numbered 10, after V lost 5 bases and J lost 2 bases. In nucleotides, the CDR3 is TGTGCCAGCAGTACCCCGGACAGGGCGGGTAACACCGGGGAGCTGTTTTTT. Its translation is CASSTPDRAGNTGELFF.

The genes are TRBV27 and TRBJ1-3; a weak D match, TRBD1 (5 bases). Germline V gene data show CDR1 as MNHEY and CDR2 as SMNVEV (reference sequence). With 2 bases removed from V and 1 base from J, the gap between germline ends came to 6 bases. The CDR3 loop spans 14 amino acids. The CDR3 sequence is CASSLGASGNTIYF. The CDR3, as DNA: TGTGCCAGCAGTTTAGGGGCATCTGGAAACACCATATATTTT.

This chain links TRBV6-2 or TRBV6-3 with TRBJ2-7, with TRBD1 matching 8 bases. Looked up from germline, CDR1 is MNHEY and CDR2 is SVGEGT. The CDR3 length is 16 residues. V lost 5 bases to trimming and J lost 2 bases; unmatched junction nucleotides: 11. In nucleotides, the CDR3 is TGTGCCAGCAGTACCCCTCGGACAGGGAACACCTACGAGCAGTACTTC. The encoded protein is CASSTPRTGNTYEQYF.

The chain carries TRBV27 and TRBJ2-7; the match to TRBD2 covers 13 bases. The CDR3 consists of 16 residues. Germline V gives CDR1 MNHEY, CDR2 SMNVEV (reference sequence). J was trimmed by 5 bases and V by 7 bases; bases with no gene match: 11. The CDR3 is CASTLIWTSGSDEQYF. As DNA, the CDR3 is TGTGCCAGCACCCTGATTTGGACTAGCGGGAGCGACGAGCAGTACTTC.

The rearrangement links TRBV19 to TRBJ2-7, with 11 bases lining up with TRBD2. V lost 3 bases and J lost 4; bases outside the gene matches: 5. CDR3 size: 15 residues. Germline values: CDR1 LNHDA, CDR2 SQIVND (reference sequence). The CDR3: CASSIISGRGYEQYF. The CDR3 nucleotides are TGTGCCAGTAGTATCATTAGCGGGAGGGGATACGAGCAGTACTTC.

The chain combines TRBV28 with TRBJ2-1, with 8 bases fitting TRBD2. Germline trimming cut 3 bases from V and 6 bases from J; bases unmatched to any gene: 10. Germline V lookup: CDR1 MDHEN, CDR2 SYDVKM. There are 16 residues in the CDR3. DNA of the CDR3: TGTGCCAGCAGTTTCTCTAGCGGGCAGTTAGGCAATGAGCAGTTCTTC. Its translation is CASSFSSGQLGNEQFF.

The V and J genes are TRBV21-1 and TRBJ1-1. TRBV21-1 is a listed pseudogene. The CDR3 covers 13 residues. The CDR3 protein is CASSKAEYTEAFF. The CDR3, as DNA: TGTGCCAGCAGCAAAGCGGAGTACACTGAAGCTTTCTTT.